One and the same sample provided the 29 T cell receptor beta chains below, sequenced in a study of CD8+ T cells in alopecia areata listed by TCRdb under 2018. Taken with the paper, the label for time point translates to: 20 to 30 weeks on oral tofacitinib. This specimen's treatment or condition label, interpreted: oral pan-JAK inhibitor, 5-10 mg twice daily. Libraries were prepared through the immunoSEQ multiplex PCR assay. For TCR sequencing, RNA was extracted from every sample and reverse transcribed into cDNA to serve as template. Imported from immuneACCESS, the table was reduced by TCRdb to in-frame sequences with V and J called. These copies leave out some clones; in studies compared against another copy, an unresolved V gene accounts for under half, and the cause of the remainder is not known. The sample yields 150,000 to 200,000 clones; roughly 60% were counted once. Approximately 0.93% of the sample lies in the top ten.

The sample was CD4+ T cells sorted from blood, taken at week 24, from a patient treated with tofacitinib. The receptor source for this set is a human donor with alopecia areata.

The CDR3 protein is CASSDPLAGMIGELFF. DNA of the CDR3: TGTGCCAGCAGTGACCCTCTAGCGGGGATGATCGGGGAGCTGTTTTTT. The V and J genes are TRBV6-1 and TRBJ2-2, with 9 bases aligning to TRBD2. The CDR3 has 16 residues. Germline CDR1 reads MNHNS; CDR2 reads SASEGT. The ends lost 3 bases at V and 7 bases at J; junction bases unmatched: 9.

This rearrangement joins TRBV29-1 to TRBJ1-2, with a possible D match to TRBD1 (6 bases). This CDR3 spans 15 amino acids. With 7 bases removed from V and 6 bases from J, the gap between germline ends came to 24 bases. CDR1 and CDR2 (germline): SQVTM, ANQGSEA. CDR3 region: CSANPGQWDNNGYTF. As DNA, the CDR3 is TGCAGCGCAAATCCCGGGCAATGGGACAATAATGGCTACACCTTC.

The chain uses TRBV7-9 and TRBJ1-1; D not certain. The V gene's germline CDR1 is SEHNR and CDR2 FQNEAQ (reference sequence). CDR3 size: 15 residues. Trimming stripped 1 base from V and 0 bases from J, with 9 bases between. CDR3 sequence: CASSLVGRMNTEAFF. The CDR3 DNA reads as TGTGCCAGCAGCTTAGTCGGACGGATGAACACTGAAGCTTTCTTT.

This chain uses TRBV19 with TRBJ1-2; 7 bases align to TRBD1. The CDR3 runs 13 residues. Trimming took 9 bases from V and 5 from J; bases not matched to a gene: 9. The V gene's germline CDR1 is LNHDA and CDR2 SQIVND (reference sequence). CDR3 amino acids: CASSTDRSYGYTF. DNA of the CDR3: TGTGCCAGCTCCACGGACAGGAGTTATGGCTACACCTTC.

The chain couples TRBV30 to TRBJ1-4; maybe TRBD1 (5 bases). CDR3 length equals 13 residues. Germline CDR1 reads GTSNPN; CDR2 reads SVGIG (reference sequence). Trimming removed 4 bases at V and 8 bases at J, with 14 bases between. The CDR3 here is CAWNPGQLEKLFF. The CDR3 coding sequence is TGTGCCTGGAATCCAGGACAACTCGAAAAACTGTTTTTT.

V usage is TRBV5-4 and J usage is TRBJ1-6, with D possibly matching TRBD1 (6 bases). This CDR3 has 15 amino acids. Trimming cost V 3 bases and J 4 bases, with 11 bases left between them. Germline CDR1 reads SGHNT; CDR2 reads YYREEE (reference sequence). CDR3 loop: CASSSEGGYNSPLHF. As DNA, the CDR3 is TGTGCCAGCAGCTCCGAGGGGGGGTATAATTCACCCCTCCACTTT.

This clone appeared a single time. This chain connects TRBV6-1 to TRBJ2-3, with D unclear. This CDR3 has 15 amino acids. Trimming removed 3 bases at V and 1 base at J, with 11 bases between. In germline, CDR1 is MNHNS, CDR2 SASEGT. Written as DNA, the CDR3 is TGTGCCAGCAGTGAGCCGATCTTACGCACAGATACGCAGTATTTT. Residues: CASSEPILRTDTQYF.

The rearrangement links TRBV30 to TRBJ1-4, with D unclear. There are 12 residues in the CDR3. Germline CDR1 and CDR2: GTSNPN and SVGIG (reference sequence). Trimming took 2 bases from V and 8 from J, leaving 9 bases between them. CDR3 bases: TGTGCCTGGAGTTTGATGGTGGAAAAACTGTTTTTT. Translating gives CAWSLMVEKLFF. Full variable domain (rest looked up from reference TRBV30 and TRBJ1-4): SQTIHQWPATLVQPVGSPLSLECTVEGTSNPNLYWYRQAAGRGLQLLFYSVGIGQISSEVPQNLSASRPQDRQFILSSKKLLLSDSGFYLCAWSLMVEKLFFGSGTQLSVL.

This sequence joins TRBV2 and TRBJ2-3, with TRBD2 matching 13 bases. Germline V lookup: CDR1 SNHLY, CDR2 FYNNEI. Germline trimming cut 4 bases from V and 4 bases from J; bases unmatched to any gene: 5. The CDR3 is made up of 16 amino acids. CDR3 protein: CASSASTSGGSDTQYF. The CDR3 DNA is TGTGCCAGCAGTGCGTCGACTAGCGGGGGGTCAGATACGCAGTATTTT.

The chain uses TRBV19 and TRBJ1-1; D remains unclear. The CDR3 totals 15 residues. Trimming removed 6 bases at V and 1 base at J, with 15 bases between. From germline, CDR1 is LNHDA and CDR2 SQIVND (reference sequence). The CDR3 here is CASRIHPTQNTEAFF. Written as DNA, the CDR3 is TGTGCCAGTAGGATTCATCCGACACAGAACACTGAAGCTTTCTTT.

This clone was observed a few times. The chain links TRBV29-1 to TRBJ2-3, with D possibly matching TRBD1 (5 bases). Germline-derived CDR1 and CDR2 are SQVTM and ANQGSEA. Trimming took off 4 bases at V and 2 bases at J, with 16 bases between the two ends. CDR3 size: 15 residues. The CDR3 spells CSVVLPGQSTDTQYF. The CDR3 DNA sequence: TGCAGCGTTGTTCTCCCAGGACAATCCACAGATACGCAGTATTTT.

This clone was seen a handful of times. The chain combines TRBV25-1 with TRBJ2-1; TRBD1 aligns across 8 bases. Trimming took 3 bases from V and 7 from J; bases not matched to a gene: 2. Germline loops: CDR1 MGHDK, CDR2 SYGVNS. There are 13 residues in the CDR3. The CDR3: CASSEDRANEQFF. The CDR3 DNA is TGTGCCAGCAGTGAGGACAGGGCAAATGAGCAGTTCTTC.

This clone has more than one count but fewer than ten. This chain links TRBV28 with TRBJ1-5; no reliable D call. Germline CDR1 is MDHEN and CDR2 is SYDVKM. This CDR3 spans 11 amino acids. Trimming cost V 7 bases and J 7 bases, with 8 bases left between them. CDR3 coding DNA: TGTGCCAGCACTAGAGGCCAGCCCCAGCATTTT. The encoded protein is CASTRGQPQHF.

This clone was observed at least ten times. J is TRBJ1-1 and V is TRBV19; 7 bases fit TRBD1. The germline V gene has CDR1 LNHDA and CDR2 SQIVND (reference sequence). V shed 6 bases and J 0 bases; nucleotides not matched to a gene: 4. The CDR3 is 14 residues long. For the CDR3, the DNA is TGTGCCAGTAGCGACAGGGAGATGAACACTGAAGCTTTCTTT. Its protein product is CASSDREMNTEAFF.

There are a few counts of this clone. DNA for the CDR3: TGTGCCAGCAGCGCATACCGGGACAGGGGGGAAAAACTGTTTTTT. Amino acids: CASSAYRDRGEKLFF. The rearrangement joins TRBV9 to TRBJ1-4; 11 bases are shared with TRBD1. This CDR3 is built from 15 residues. Germline CDR1 reads SGDLS; CDR2 reads YYNGEE. The V and J ends lost 3 bases and 8 bases, in that order; junction bases with no gene match: 6.

The rearrangement uses TRBV11-3 and TRBJ2-1; no definite D call. The germline V gene has CDR1 SGHNT and CDR2 YENEEA. Trimming removed 0 bases at V and 8 bases at J, with 8 bases between. CDR3 length: 13 amino acids. As DNA, the CDR3 is TGTGCCAGCAGCTTAGATGAGTGGGATGAGCAGTTCTTC. Protein: CASSLDEWDEQFF.

The chain carries TRBV18 and TRBJ1-1; no firm D call. This CDR3 contains 13 residues. Per germline, CDR1 KGHSH and CDR2 LQKENI. V lost 3 bases to trimming and J lost 2 bases, with 7 bases between them. The CDR3 nucleotides are TGTGCCAGCTCACCCGTACATAACACTGAAGCTTTCTTT. It specifies CASSPVHNTEAFF.

The J gene is TRBJ2-7, the V gene TRBV30, with 7 bases identical to TRBD1. From germline, CDR1 is GTSNPN and CDR2 SVGIG (reference sequence). This CDR3 is built from 15 residues. Trimming removed 2 bases from V and 0 bases from J; junction bases left unmatched: 7. The CDR3 here is CAWSPGQASSYEQYF. The CDR3 nucleotides read TGTGCCTGGAGTCCAGGACAGGCGAGCTCCTACGAGCAGTACTTC.

The chain joins TRBV30 to TRBJ1-1, with D perhaps matching TRBD1 (5 bases). Trimming took off 0 bases at V and 7 bases at J, with 18 bases between the two ends. The CDR3 spans 15 residues. Germline V gives CDR1 GTSNPN, CDR2 SVGIG (reference sequence). The CDR3 bases are TGTGCCTGGAGTGTAGCTGTCTCGGGACCGCGTGAAGCTTTCTTT. Protein sequence: CAWSVAVSGPREAFF.

This rearrangement joins TRBV5-1 to TRBJ2-1, with D possibly being TRBD2 (6 bases). Germline CDR1 is SGHRS and CDR2 is YFSETQ. V was clipped by 4 bases and J by 11 bases, with 25 bases between them. The CDR3 spans 16 residues. CDR3 residues: CASSLDGGRGLEQQFF. The CDR3 coding sequence is TGCGCCAGCAGCCTGGACGGGGGTCGGGGTCTAGAGCAGCAGTTCTTC.

This clone occurred once. This chain joins TRBV9 and TRBJ1-5, with 9 nucleotides matching TRBD1. The V and J ends lost 4 bases and 3 bases, in that order; junction bases with no gene match: 5. The CDR3 spans 15 residues. CDR1 is SGDLS and CDR2 is YYNGEE in the germline V gene. The CDR3 nucleotides read TGTGCCAGCAGCCAAGGACAGGGGAACAATCAGCCCCAGCATTTT. It codes for CASSQGQGNNQPQHF.

The V gene is TRBV7-2, the J gene TRBJ1-5, with 7 bases aligning to TRBD1. V dropped 5 bases and J dropped 5; count of bases not matched to a gene: 6. The CDR3 consists of 14 residues. Germline V gene data show CDR1 as SGHTA and CDR2 as FQGNSA. In DNA form, the CDR3 reads TGTGCCAGCAGCCTACAGGGGAACGATCAGCCCCAGCATTTT. Translation: CASSLQGNDQPQHF.

This rearrangement joins TRBV30 to TRBJ1-1, with D possibly matching TRBD1 (6 bases). This CDR3 has 11 residues. Deletions cut 7 bases from V and 9 bases from J, with 15 bases between. Germline lookup yields CDR1 GTSNPN and CDR2 SVGIG (reference sequence). CDR3 nucleotides: TGTGCCTCAACCATCCGGGACAAAGCTTTCTTT. Encoded protein: CASTIRDKAFF.

The sample holds a few counts of this clone. This chain links TRBV4-3 with TRBJ1-1, with unresolved D. Germline CDR1 and CDR2: LGHNA and YSLEER. This CDR3 comprises 13 residues. The V gene lost 1 base and the J gene lost 1 base, with 4 bases spanning the gap. The CDR3 loop reads CASSQVKNTEAFF. CDR3 nucleotide sequence: TGCGCCAGCAGCCAAGTGAAGAACACTGAAGCTTTCTTT.

This clone occurred a few times. The rearrangement joins TRBV10-3 to TRBJ2-7; a possible D gene is TRBD1 (5 bases). V was cut by 6 bases and J by 1 base, with 10 bases left in between. Per germline, CDR1 ENHRY and CDR2 SYGVKD. The CDR3 length is 13 residues. DNA for the CDR3: TGTGCCATCAGCCCACAGGTTTCCTACGAGCAGTACTTC. Its protein product is CAISPQVSYEQYF.

J is TRBJ2-3 and V is TRBV10-3; weak D call: TRBD1 (5 bases). The CDR3 length is 13 residues. V gave up 1 base and J gave up 4 bases, with 6 bases separating them. Germline-derived CDR1 and CDR2 are ENHRY and SYGVKD. CDR3 loop: CAISEWGSDTQYF. The CDR3 region has the DNA TGTGCCATCAGTGAGTGGGGCTCAGATACGCAGTATTTT.

The V gene is TRBV5-1, the J gene TRBJ2-1, with 11 bases identical to TRBD2. V was clipped by 4 bases and J by 5 bases; unmatched bases: 5. Germline V gene data show CDR1 as SGHRS and CDR2 as YFSETQ. This CDR3 contains 15 residues. Written as DNA, the CDR3 is TGCGCCAGCAGCAATAGCGGGGGGGCCCACAATGAGCAGTTCTTC. The encoded protein is CASSNSGGAHNEQFF.

The chain joins TRBV2 to TRBJ1-1; D perhaps matches TRBD1 (5 bases). CDR3 length equals 10 residues. Trimming cost V 7 bases and J 10 bases, with 10 bases left between them. Germline V CDR1 and CDR2: SNHLY, FYNNEI. The CDR3 spells CASISGGAFF. The CDR3 region has the DNA TGTGCCAGCATCTCCGGGGGAGCTTTCTTT.

Only one count was recorded for this clone. This sample includes further DNA sequences coding for the same CDR3. The chain couples TRBV7-2 to TRBJ1-1; unclear D gene. This CDR3 has 13 residues. CDR1 SGHTA and CDR2 FQGNSA come from the germline V gene. Trimming left V 1 base short and J 2 bases short, with 5 bases between. CDR3: CASSLVGNTEAFF. In DNA form, the CDR3 reads TGTGCCAGCAGCTTAGTGGGAAACACTGAAGCTTTCTTT.